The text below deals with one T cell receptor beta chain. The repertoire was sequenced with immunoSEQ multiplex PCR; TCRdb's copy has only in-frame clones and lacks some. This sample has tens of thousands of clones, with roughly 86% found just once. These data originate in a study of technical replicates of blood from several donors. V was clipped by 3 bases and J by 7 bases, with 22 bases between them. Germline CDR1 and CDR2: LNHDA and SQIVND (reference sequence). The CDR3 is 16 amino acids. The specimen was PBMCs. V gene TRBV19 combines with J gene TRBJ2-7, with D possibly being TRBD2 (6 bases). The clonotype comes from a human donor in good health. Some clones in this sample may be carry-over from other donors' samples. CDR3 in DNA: TGTGCCAGTAGTATCCCCGGTGGTAGCGGCCAAGGGGAGCAGTACTTC. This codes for CASSIPGGSGQGEQYF.